The present entry profiles one TCR beta chain with its context. Cohort assignment relied on participant-reported clinical history. Two negative PCRs, clearance, or symptom resolution had been documented for recovered Cohort 3 donors. Germline V CDR1 and CDR2: SGHNT, YYREEE (reference sequence). The CDR3 extends over 16 amino acids. The V and J ends lost 0 bases and 6 bases, in that order; junction bases with no gene match: 8. This specimen comes from a study of blood T cell repertoires in COVID-19. Study background: From the United States, Italy and Spain came samples of acute and convalescent COVID-19.

TCRdb's table, derived via immunoSEQ multiplex PCR, lists solely in-frame clones and lacks some. Among roughly 180,000 clones listed, 82% were seen once. The chain uses TRBV5-4 and TRBJ2-1; 8 nucleotides line up with TRBD2. The clonotype was recovered from a man in his 60s who had recovered from COVID-19. The specimen was PBMCs or T cells enriched from blood (not recorded which). CDR3 sequence (DNA): TGTGCCAGCAGCTTGGCCTGGGCGGGGGGTATCAATGAGCAGTTCTTC. Amino acid sequence: CASSLAWAGGINEQFF.